The 16 T cell receptor beta chains in this list originate from one sample, sequenced in a study of T cell repertoires in cytomegalovirus infection. TCRdb reprocessed the reads via MiXCR and lists one record per CDR3 protein. This sample has 450,000 to 550,000 distinct CDR3 sequences; 15% to 20% occur once, and the top ten carry about 24%. The source material was CD8+ T cells from PBMCs. These receptors all stem from a human donor in good health (CMV status not recorded). Some clones in this sample may be carry-over from other donors' samples.

Regarding this clonotype: A much larger clone sits a single nucleotide away, making a read error possible. The conserved phenylalanine or tryptophan normally closing the CDR3 is absent here, so this likely arose from a read error. This chain connects TRBV7-2 to TRBJ1-2; D is unclear. CDR3 length equals 12 residues. Germline CDR1 is SGHTA and CDR2 is FQGNSA. Trimming stripped 5 bases from V and 9 bases from J, with 13 bases between. CDR3 sequence: CASSILTGSYTL. The CDR3 nucleotides are TGTGCCAGCAGCATTTTGACGGGGAGCTACACCTTA.

This clonotype was picked up one time. This CDR3 fails to terminate in the conserved phenylalanine or tryptophan, so it likely reflects a read error. This chain connects TRBV12-3 or TRBV12-4 to TRBJ2-7; no clear D. V was trimmed by 1 base and J by 1 base, leaving 2 bases between them. The CDR3 is 12 residues long. CDR3 region: CASSLVSYEQYL. The CDR3 DNA follows: TGTGCCAGCAGTTTAGTTTCCTACGAGCAGTACTTA.

This chain connects TRBV19 to TRBJ2-7, with 10 bases identical to TRBD1. In germline, CDR1 is LNHDA, CDR2 SQIVND (reference sequence). With 6 bases clipped from V and 0 bases from J, the junction kept 26 bases outside the gene matches. The CDR3 contains 22 residues. The CDR3 spells CASSPGGQGTQPQGGYSYEQYF. DNA of the CDR3: TGTGCCAGTAGCCCAGGGGGACAGGGGACTCAACCGCAGGGAGGCTACTCCTACGAGCAGTACTTC.

V and J are TRBV5-6 and TRBJ1-5; tentative D call: TRBD1 (6 bases). The germline gives CDR1 SGHDT, CDR2 YYEEEE. The CDR3 is 15 residues long. V dropped 0 bases and J dropped 7 bases, with 14 bases sitting between them. CDR3 nucleotide sequence: TGTGCCAGCAGCTTGGCCTATGAGGGGGGACAGCCCCAGCATTTT. Its translation is CASSLAYEGGQPQHF.

For this clonotype: Likely a read error: the CDR3 ends without its conserved phenylalanine or tryptophan. V gene TRBV12-3 or TRBV12-4 combines with J gene TRBJ2-1; no firm D call. V was pared by 7 bases and J by 12 bases, with 19 bases between. The CDR3 covers 13 residues. CDR3 nucleotides: TGTGCCAGCACCCACGCCCCTAGTGTCGGGCAGTTCTTA. Translating it yields CASTHAPSVGQFL.

This clonotype appeared a few times. This chain links TRBV5-4 with TRBJ1-1, with a possible D match to TRBD1 (5 bases). This CDR3 spans 16 amino acids. Looked up from germline, CDR1 is SGHNT and CDR2 is YYREEE (reference sequence). Between the trimmed V and J ends, which lost 1 base and 0 bases, there was a span of 13 bases. DNA for the CDR3: TGTGCCAGCAGCTTGCTGGCAGGGAACATGAACACTGAAGCTTTCTTT. It encodes CASSLLAGNMNTEAFF.

The chain carries TRBV30 and TRBJ2-1; 14 nucleotides agree with TRBD2. With 3 bases clipped from V and 6 bases from J, the junction kept 10 bases outside the gene matches. Germline-derived CDR1 and CDR2 are GTSNPN and SVGIG (reference sequence). The CDR3 sequence is 17 residues long. Here the CDR3 reads CAWSRPTGTSGSNEQFF. Here the CDR3 DNA reads TGTGCCTGGAGCCGCCCTACCGGGACTAGCGGGAGCAATGAGCAGTTCTTC.

The sample holds many counts of this clonotype. The V gene is TRBV7-6, the J gene TRBJ1-1, with D possibly being TRBD1 (6 bases). V was pared by 7 bases and J by 2 bases, with 17 bases between. Germline V gene lookup returns CDR1 SGHVS and CDR2 FNYEAQ. The CDR3 sequence is 15 residues long. CDR3 in DNA: TGTGCCAGCAAGCTTAGGGGGGACCCTAACACTGAAGCTTTCTTT. Its translation: CASKLRGDPNTEAFF. The complete variable domain, with remaining parts taken from reference TRBV7-6 and TRBJ1-1, reads GAGVSQSPRYKVTKRGQDVALRCDPISGHVSLYWYRQALGQGPEFLTYFNYEAQQDKSGLPNDRFSAERPEGSISTLTIQRTEQRDSAMYRCASKLRGDPNTEAFFGQGTRLTVV.

This clonotype occurred many times. The chain joins TRBV7-2 to TRBJ2-7, with a tentative D call TRBD1 (6 bases). V lost 2 bases and J lost 6, with 20 bases in between. Germline loops: CDR1 SGHTA, CDR2 FQGNSA. This CDR3 has 16 residues. The CDR3 DNA sequence: TGTGCCAGCAGCTTATCTACAGGGAAGGCAGCGCGCGAGCAGTACTTC. Translated: CASSLSTGKAAREQYF.

Notes on this clonotype: Possible read error: a much larger clone is one base away. The V call is TRBV28, the J call TRBJ1-4, with D possibly TRBD1 on 5 matching bases. This CDR3 spans 17 amino acids. Germline CDR1 is MDHEN and CDR2 is SYDVKM. V was clipped by 0 bases and J by 3 bases, with 14 bases between them. Here the CDR3 reads CASSLWPSFRANEKLFF. The CDR3 bases are TGTGCCAGCAGTTTATGGCCCAGTTTCAGGGCTAATGAAAAACTGTTTTTT.

The sample holds many counts of this clonotype. The CDR3 coding sequence is TGTGCCAGCAGCCGGGGACAGGGGAGCACTGAAGCTTTCTTT. It yields the protein CASSRGQGSTEAFF. The gene calls are TRBV11-2 and TRBJ1-1, with 10 bases identical to TRBD1. CDR1 SGHAT and CDR2 FQNNGV come from the germline V gene. V lost 5 bases to trimming and J lost 4 bases; unmatched junction nucleotides: 4. This CDR3 has 14 residues.

J is TRBJ2-7 and V is TRBV11-2; unclear D gene. Germline V gene data show CDR1 as SGHAT and CDR2 as FQNNGV. Trimming cost V 5 bases and J 3 bases, with 8 bases left between them. The CDR3 totals 12 residues. In nucleotides, the CDR3 is TGTGCCAGCAGCACTCGACACTACGAGCAGTACTTC. This gives the protein CASSTRHYEQYF.

The chain uses TRBV5-1 and TRBJ1-4, with D tentatively TRBD1 (5 bases). The CDR3 is made up of 15 amino acids. V lost 4 bases, J lost 8 bases, and 18 bases lay in between. CDR1 is SGHRS, CDR2 YFSETQ, per germline. As DNA, the CDR3 is TGCGCCAGCAGCCCGGATCAGGGTAGAGGGGAAAAACTGTTTTTT. Protein: CASSPDQGRGEKLFF.

This clonotype was detected many times. The rearrangement uses TRBV25-1 and TRBJ1-3; no clear D. V lost 4 bases and J 0 bases, leaving 7 bases between the germline ends. CDR1 is MGHDK and CDR2 is SYGVNS in the germline V gene. This CDR3 contains 14 residues. CDR3 DNA sequence: TGTGCCAGCAGTGCTGGGTCCTCTGGAAACACCATATATTTT. This encodes CASSAGSSGNTIYF.

This clonotype was detected ten times or more. The chain links TRBV12-5 to TRBJ2-5; D is perhaps TRBD2 (6 bases). Looked up from germline, CDR1 is LGHNT and CDR2 is FRNRAP. V was clipped by 2 bases and J by 2 bases, with 15 bases between them. The CDR3 spans 16 residues. Here the CDR3 reads CASGLPERGRQETQYF. The CDR3 nucleotides are TGTGCTAGTGGTTTGCCGGAACGGGGGAGACAAGAGACCCAGTACTTC.

The count of this clonotype is one. This sequence may be a read error, since a much larger clone differs from it by one base. The chain is built from TRBV13 and TRBJ1-1; 7 bases are a match to TRBD1. Germline V gene lookup returns CDR1 PRHDT and CDR2 FYEKMQ (reference sequence). This CDR3 is 14 amino acids long. V trimming: 0 bases; J trimming: 5 bases; junction bases outside the gene matches: 3. CDR3 in amino acids: CASSLGTGRTEAFF. Here the CDR3 DNA reads TGTGCCAGCAGCTTAGGGACAGGGAGAACTGAAGCTTTCTTT.